One and the same sample provided the 31 T cell receptor beta chains below, sequenced in a study of T cells in Graves' hyperthyroidism and ophthalmopathy. What was amplified from RNA transcripts were TCR beta CDR3 regions. First-round RT-PCR with HTBI primers amplified the TCR CDR3 region. TCRdb called the multiplex PCR reads again in MiXCR, with one record for every CDR3 protein. The sample consists of about 200,000 distinct CDR3 sequences, less than 20% of them appearing once. Material for sequencing was blood. The receptors stem from a woman aged 45-65 years with Graves' hyperthyroidism.

This clonotype occurred a few times. The rearrangement joins TRBV5-1 to TRBJ2-6, with 8 bases matching TRBD1. The CDR3 totals 17 residues. Germline V gene lookup returns CDR1 SGHRS and CDR2 YFSETQ. V was pared by 4 bases and J by 3 bases, with 9 bases of the junction left unmatched. CDR3 loop: CASSQWTGSGGANVLTF. The CDR3 DNA reads TGCGCCAGCAGCCAATGGACAGGGTCCGGTGGGGCCAACGTCCTGACTTTC.

This clonotype was seen ten or more times. The chain carries TRBV7-3 and TRBJ2-7; 9 bases fit TRBD1. J gave up 5 bases and V 5 bases, and 7 bases lay outside the gene matches. Germline CDR1 and CDR2: SGHTA and FQGTGA. The CDR3 has 14 amino acids. CDR3 DNA sequence: TGTGCCAGCAGCCCATATACAGGGGGCAACGAGCAGTACTTC. Translated: CASSPYTGGNEQYF.

This clonotype has a count of ten or more. This chain joins TRBV5-1 and TRBJ2-3, with D possibly matching TRBD2 (5 bases). V was clipped by 4 bases and J by 5 bases, with 14 bases between them. The CDR3 is 14 amino acids. The germline V gene encodes CDR1 SGHRS and CDR2 YFSETQ. The CDR3 DNA sequence: TGCGCCAGCAGCACCGGGAACAACTTAGATACGCAGTATTTT. Protein product: CASSTGNNLDTQYF.

In its sample, this clonotype was seen many times. This chain links TRBV11-2 with TRBJ1-6, with no clear D. The CDR3 length is 14 residues. The germline V and J ends were trimmed by 0 bases and 9 bases, with 9 bases remaining between them. CDR1 is SGHAT, CDR2 FQNNGV, per germline. The CDR3 sequence is CASSLDQGISPLHF. As DNA, the CDR3 is TGTGCCAGCAGCTTAGACCAAGGGATTTCACCCCTCCACTTT. Looking up the rest from reference TRBV11-2 and TRBJ1-6 gives the full variable domain: EAGVAQSPRYKIIEKRQSVAFWCNPISGHATLYWYQQILGQGPKLLIQFQNNGVVDDSQLPKDRFSAERLKGVDSTLKIQPAKLEDSAVYLCASSLDQGISPLHFGNGTRLTVT.

This clonotype was seen more than once but under ten times. V usage is TRBV2 and J usage is TRBJ1-1; D gene uncertain. Germline-derived CDR1 and CDR2 are SNHLY and FYNNEI. V shed 8 bases and J shed 2 bases, with 12 bases lying between them. CDR3 length: 13 amino acids. CDR3 bases: TGTGCCAGCTTGTGGCAGCCAAACACTGAAGCTTTCTTT. Protein sequence: CASLWQPNTEAFF.

The chain has TRBV12-3 or TRBV12-4 and TRBJ1-4; 8 nucleotides line up with TRBD1. V shed 6 bases, J shed 8 bases, and the junction held 8 bases outside the gene matches. The CDR3 sequence is 14 residues long. As DNA, the CDR3 is TGTGCCAGCAGCCCGGGACAGGACTTAGAAAAACTGTTTTTT. Protein sequence: CASSPGQDLEKLFF.

This clonotype was found many times. This chain joins TRBV20-1 and TRBJ2-1; D is possibly TRBD2 (5 bases). This CDR3 is 14 amino acids long. With 6 bases removed from V and 0 bases from J, the gap between germline ends came to 12 bases. The V gene's germline CDR1 is DFQATT and CDR2 SNEGSKA (reference sequence). CDR3 sequence reads: CSARRVSSYNEQFF. CDR3 nucleotide sequence: TGCAGTGCCAGGCGGGTGAGCTCCTACAATGAGCAGTTCTTC.

This clonotype was counted ten times or more. The genes are TRBV7-8 and TRBJ1-5; 7 bases map to TRBD1. Per the germline V gene, CDR1 is SGHVS and CDR2 is FQNEAQ. Trimming cost V 5 bases and J 9 bases; bases outside gene matches: 16. This CDR3 comprises 16 residues. This CDR3 reads CASSLQGGGPGGPQHF. CDR3 coding DNA: TGTGCCAGCAGCCTACAGGGAGGCGGGCCAGGGGGGCCCCAGCATTTT.

The genes are TRBV6-1 and TRBJ1-2, with TRBD1 as a possible D gene (5 bases). The V end was cut by 5 bases, the J end by 2 bases, with 15 bases between. The CDR3 length is 15 residues. Germline-derived CDR1 and CDR2 are MNHNS and SASEGT. The CDR3 nucleotides are TGTGCCAGCAGTTATTTGGGGGGAAACAACTATGGCTACACCTTC. Translated: CASSYLGGNNYGYTF.

This chain connects TRBV3-1 to TRBJ1-3; TRBD1 might be the D (5 bases). From germline, CDR1 is LGHDT and CDR2 YNNKEL (reference sequence). The CDR3 spans 14 residues. V was pared by 4 bases and J by 4 bases, with 11 bases between. The CDR3 sequence: CASSPDNVGNTIYF. CDR3 sequence (DNA): TGTGCCAGCAGCCCGGACAACGTCGGAAACACCATATATTTT.

This clonotype was recorded at least ten times. This rearrangement joins TRBV3-1 to TRBJ2-1, with D possibly matching TRBD2 (6 bases). CDR3 length: 17 amino acids. Trimming stripped 0 bases from V and 7 bases from J, with 19 bases between. In germline, CDR1 is LGHDT, CDR2 YNNKEL (reference sequence). This CDR3 is CASSQDWSGAGWNEQFF. The CDR3 DNA sequence: TGTGCCAGCAGCCAAGATTGGTCGGGAGCAGGTTGGAATGAGCAGTTCTTC.

The table lists this clonotype with many counts. This chain connects TRBV7-2 to TRBJ1-5, with 7 bases aligning to TRBD1. CDR3 length equals 15 residues. J gave up 3 bases and V 2 bases, and 4 bases lay outside the gene matches. Per germline, CDR1 SGHTA and CDR2 FQGNSA. CDR3: CASSLRGQLNQPQHF. CDR3 sequence (DNA): TGTGCCAGCAGCTTACGGGGACAGCTCAATCAGCCCCAGCATTTT.

In its sample, this clonotype was seen many times. V gene TRBV11-3 combines with J gene TRBJ1-1, with 8 bases lining up with TRBD1. Germline V lookup: CDR1 SGHNT, CDR2 YENEEA. After removal of 4 bases from V and 0 bases from J, the junction contained 13 bases not matched to a gene. This CDR3 spans 18 amino acids. CDR3 sequence (DNA): TGTGCCAGCAGCTCTTTGACAGGGGAGGAAATAATGAACACTGAAGCTTTCTTT. Its protein product is CASSSLTGEEIMNTEAFF.

Many counts were recorded for this clonotype. The V and J genes are TRBV11-3 and TRBJ1-4; TRBD1 aligns across 12 bases. This CDR3 has 17 residues. V was clipped by 6 bases and J by 7 bases; unmatched bases: 12. Germline CDR1 SGHNT, CDR2 YENEEA. The CDR3 DNA reads as TGTGCCAGCAGTTCTCCGGGACAGGGGGCGCGGAGTGAAAAACTGTTTTTT. This codes for CASSSPGQGARSEKLFF.

Regarding this clonotype: Possible read error: a much larger clone is one base away. The chain employs TRBV28 and TRBJ2-7; D might be TRBD2 (6 bases). Germline V gene lookup returns CDR1 MDHEN and CDR2 SYDVKM. This CDR3 region has 13 residues. Trimming stripped 3 bases from V and 2 bases from J, with 8 bases between. In DNA form, the CDR3 reads TGTGCCAGCAGTTTCCCGGGGGCCTACGAGCAGTACTTC. Residues: CASSFPGAYEQYF.

A note on this clonotype: It may be a read error: a sequence one base away is much more abundant. The chain employs TRBV27 and TRBJ2-5, with 7 bases fitting TRBD1. The CDR3 runs 16 residues. CDR1 MNHEY and CDR2 SMNVEV come from the germline V gene (reference sequence). V shed 3 bases and J 4 bases; nucleotides not matched to a gene: 11. The CDR3 DNA is TGTGCCAGCAGTTTGAAGGAACAGGGGTTCGGAGAGACCCAGTACTTC. The encoded protein is CASSLKEQGFGETQYF.

This clonotype showed up just a few times. J is TRBJ1-2 and V is TRBV5-1; D remains unclear. The CDR3 sequence is 14 residues long. Germline V gene data show CDR1 as SGHRS and CDR2 as YFSETQ. With 4 bases removed from V and 3 bases from J, the gap between germline ends came to 13 bases. CDR3 loop: CASSRSPEDYGYTF. The CDR3 nucleotides are TGCGCCAGCAGCCGCAGCCCAGAGGACTATGGCTACACCTTC.

In its sample, this clonotype was seen many times. The genes are TRBV7-9 and TRBJ2-7; TRBD2 aligns across 10 bases. This CDR3 has 21 amino acids. Germline CDR1 is SEHNR and CDR2 is FQNEAQ (reference sequence). With 1 base clipped from V and 1 base from J, the junction kept 19 bases outside the gene matches. DNA of the CDR3: TGTGCCAGCAGCTTAGATTATGCAGCGGGAGGGCCCGTTGTAAGATCCTACGAGCAGTACTTC. This encodes CASSLDYAAGGPVVRSYEQYF.

This clonotype was seen many times. The gene calls are TRBV7-8 and TRBJ1-1; TRBD1 might be the D (5 bases). The CDR3 consists of 15 residues. Germline CDR1 and CDR2: SGHVS and FQNEAQ. Trimming left V 6 bases short and J 3 bases short, with 17 bases between. CDR3 loop: CASRATSRGDTEAFF. CDR3 DNA sequence: TGTGCCAGCAGGGCTACAAGCCGGGGGGACACTGAAGCTTTCTTT.

This sequence joins TRBV7-6 and TRBJ1-4; D might be TRBD1 (5 bases). The CDR3 is 17 residues long. The V end was cut by 4 bases, the J end by 7 bases, with 22 bases between. The germline CDR1 and CDR2 sequences are SGHVS and FNYEAQ. CDR3 sequence (DNA): TGTGCCAGCAGCTCGACTCGGGACGCTCCGGCGAGTGAAAAACTGTTTTTT. Its protein is CASSSTRDAPASEKLFF.

This clonotype appeared many times. The chain is built from TRBV2 and TRBJ2-1; the D is unclear. There are 10 residues in the CDR3. The V end lost 4 bases, the J end lost 12 bases, and 7 bases lay between the germline ends. Per the germline V gene, CDR1 is SNHLY and CDR2 is FYNNEI. The CDR3, as DNA: TGTGCCAGCAGTGCCGCGCGGCAGTTCTTC. It yields the protein CASSAARQFF.

This sequence joins TRBV14 and TRBJ2-2; possible D gene TRBD2, 5 bases. Between the trimmed V and J ends, which lost 10 bases and 0 bases, there was a span of 12 bases. This CDR3 is 14 amino acids long. From germline, CDR1 is SGHDN and CDR2 FVKESK. This chain's CDR3 is CATGVQSNTGELFF. CDR3 bases: TGTGCCACCGGGGTACAGTCGAACACCGGGGAGCTGTTTTTT.

In this sample, this clonotype turned up many times. The chain has TRBV27 and TRBJ2-7; 7 bases line up with TRBD1. J gave up 3 bases and V 6 bases, and 5 bases lay outside the gene matches. The germline V gene encodes CDR1 MNHEY and CDR2 SMNVEV (reference sequence). The CDR3 is 13 residues long. The CDR3 protein is CASSLRGYYEQYF. The CDR3 DNA reads as TGTGCCAGCAGCCTCAGGGGGTACTACGAGCAGTACTTC.

The sample holds many counts of this clonotype. The rearrangement uses TRBV27 and TRBJ2-7; the D is unclear. Trimming shortened V by 3 bases and J by 1 base, and 10 bases separated the two germline ends. The CDR3 is made up of 14 amino acids. The germline V gene has CDR1 MNHEY and CDR2 SMNVEV (reference sequence). The DNA for the CDR3 is TGTGCCAGCAGTTTGGAACGTTCGTCCTACGAGCAGTACTTC. Amino acid sequence: CASSLERSSYEQYF.

This clonotype has only a few counts. The chain has TRBV6-1 and TRBJ1-5; D may be TRBD1 (5 bases). CDR3 size: 15 residues. Trimming removed 0 bases from V and 6 bases from J, with 12 bases in between. Germline lookup yields CDR1 MNHNS and CDR2 SASEGT. CDR3 amino acids: CASSEALGEGQPQHF. The CDR3 DNA sequence: TGTGCCAGCAGTGAAGCTTTGGGGGAGGGTCAGCCCCAGCATTTT.

This clonotype was observed a few times. The rearrangement links TRBV7-3 to TRBJ2-2, with 8 bases fitting TRBD2. Germline V lookup: CDR1 SGHTA, CDR2 FQGTGA. V dropped 5 bases and J dropped 5; count of bases not matched to a gene: 7. The CDR3 covers 15 residues. The CDR3 region is CASSAPGGRTGELFF. Here the CDR3 DNA reads TGTGCCAGCAGCGCGCCGGGGGGGCGGACCGGGGAGCTGTTTTTT. Supplemented by reference TRBV7-3 and TRBJ2-2, the full variable domain reads GAGVSQTPSNKVTEKGKYVELRCDPISGHTALYWYRQSLGQGPEFLIYFQGTGAADDSGLPNDRFFAVRPEGSVSTLKIQRTERGDSAVYLCASSAPGGRTGELFFGEGSRLTVL.

This clonotype has at least ten counts. The chain uses TRBV6-1 and TRBJ2-7; TRBD1 might be the D (5 bases). Germline lookup yields CDR1 MNHNS and CDR2 SASEGT. CDR3 size: 15 residues. V lost 7 bases, J lost 0 bases, and 16 bases lay in between. The CDR3 reads CASKPRTQSSYEQYF. The CDR3 DNA reads TGTGCCAGCAAGCCCCGGACACAGAGCTCCTACGAGCAGTACTTC.

This clonotype was detected a few times. The rearrangement links TRBV28 to TRBJ2-7; D is possibly TRBD2 (6 bases). The V end lost 5 bases, the J end lost 5 bases, and 16 bases lay between the germline ends. The germline gives CDR1 MDHEN, CDR2 SYDVKM. The CDR3 spans 14 residues. CDR3 in DNA: TGTGCCAGCAGTGTCGGCGGGGCGAGTGACGAGCAGTACTTC. It specifies CASSVGGASDEQYF.

The chain joins TRBV5-8 to TRBJ1-2; D may be TRBD1 (5 bases). Trimming took off 1 base at V and 4 bases at J, with 11 bases between the two ends. The CDR3 is made up of 14 amino acids. Germline CDR1 is SGHTS and CDR2 is YDEGEE. The CDR3 coding sequence is TGTGCCAGCAGCTTGATGGGGGGGACCTATGGCTACACCTTC. This translates into CASSLMGGTYGYTF. The full variable domain, with the rest looked up from reference TRBV5-8 and TRBJ1-2, is EAGVTQSPTHLIKTRGQQATLRCSPISGHTSVYWYQQALGLGLQFLLWYDEGEERNRGNFPPRFSGRQFPNYSSELNVNALELEDSALYLCASSLMGGTYGYTFGSGTRLTVV.

This clonotype was counted at least ten times. This chain connects TRBV7-9 to TRBJ2-1; D not certain. The CDR3 consists of 15 residues. Germline-derived CDR1 and CDR2 are SEHNR and FQNEAQ (reference sequence). Trimming left V 2 bases short and J 4 bases short, with 12 bases between. CDR3 DNA: TGTGCCAGCAGCTTATCGTCCGGAGCATACAATGAGCAGTTCTTC. Its protein is CASSLSSGAYNEQFF.

This clonotype was detected a few times. J is TRBJ2-7 and V is TRBV6-2 or TRBV6-3, with no clear D. Germline loops: CDR1 MNHEY, CDR2 SVGEGT. The CDR3 consists of 14 residues. Between the trimmed V and J ends, which lost 2 bases and 1 base, there was a span of 9 bases. The DNA of the CDR3 is TGTGCCAGCAGTTACCCCCTAGTATCCTACGAGCAGTACTTC. Translated: CASSYPLVSYEQYF.